This T cell receptor (beta chain) appears in the sequencing data of a study of blood T cell repertoires in COVID-19. The repertoire was sequenced with immunoSEQ multiplex PCR; TCRdb's copy has only in-frame clones and lacks some. The sample yields around 250,000 clones, approximately 85% seen once. The CDR3 consists of 14 residues. The germline CDR1 and CDR2 sequences are DFQATT and SNEGSKA (reference sequence). Trimming cost V 3 bases and J 8 bases; bases outside gene matches: 7. Sequencing was carried out using peripheral blood. This sequence joins TRBV20-1 and TRBJ2-4, with 10 nucleotides matching TRBD2. The TCR originated in a man older than 75 with acute or convalescent COVID-19. The CDR3 DNA reads TGCAGTGCTAGTTTCGGGCTAGCGGGAGACATTCAGTACTTC. It encodes CSASFGLAGDIQYF.